This T cell receptor (beta chain) was sequenced for a study of OX40 agonist ivuxolimab in advanced cancers. Study-level information: The drug used for patients, ivuxolimab, was an agonistic anti-OX40 (CD134) antibody. Patients were over 65% male with ages roughly 23 to 79, mean about 54.

CDR1 SGHNT and CDR2 YYREEE come from the germline V gene (reference sequence). The J segment lost 5 bases and the V segment lost 0 bases, leaving 7 bases of the junction unmatched. The CDR3 runs to 16 residues. Data came from immunoSEQ multiplex PCR; TCRdb stores just in-frame clones and leaves some out. The table has 20,000 to 25,000 clones, approximately 82% seen once. Any history of autoimmune disease or systemic immunosuppression disqualified patients. Baseline, cycle 4 day 1, and cycle 7 day 1 were the blood sampling points. This chain joins TRBV5-4 and TRBJ1-4; 7 bases align to TRBD1. This sequence was found in an adult with an advanced solid tumor such as melanoma, head and neck, liver or kidney cancer. The sample consisted of CD4+ or CD8+ T cells sorted from blood, taken in a trial of the OX40 agonist ivuxolimab. In DNA, the CDR3 is TGTGCCAGCAGCTTGGGGGGCGGGACAGTGAATGAAAAACTGTTTTTT. Protein sequence: CASSLGGGTVNEKLFF.